This T cell receptor (beta chain) appears in the sequencing data of a study of CD8+ T cells in alopecia areata. A remark on this clone: Its antigen is not identified.

Broader study findings: Across lesional scalp, and particularly alopecia totalis/universalis, clonality surpassed that of normal scalp.

CDR1 and CDR2 from the germline V gene are GTSNPN and SVGIG (reference sequence). The CDR3 is 14 residues long. Germline trimming cut 2 bases from V and 6 bases from J; bases unmatched to any gene: 9. RNA was isolated and reverse transcribed to cDNA, the sequencing template. Clones were sequenced by immunoSEQ multiplex PCR, and TCRdb holds only the in-frame ones, with some missing. Found here are some 110,000 clones, about two fifths of them singletons; the top ten hold roughly 3.2%. Source material: CD4+ T cells sorted from blood. The sequence was obtained from a human donor with alopecia areata. The gene calls are TRBV30 and TRBJ2-7, with 8 bases lining up with TRBD2. This CDR3 is CAWSPAGASLEQYF. The CDR3 DNA reads TGTGCCTGGAGTCCAGCGGGGGCTTCCCTCGAGCAGTACTTC.